The 8 T cell receptor beta chains below were found in one sample sequenced in a study of T cells in Graves' hyperthyroidism and ophthalmopathy. What was amplified from RNA transcripts were TCR beta CDR3 regions. First-round RT-PCR targeting the TCR CDR3 was performed with the HTBI primer set. TCRdb ran MiXCR on the multiplex PCR reads and lists one entry per CDR3 protein. The table lists about 640,000 distinct CDR3 sequences, around 21% of them singletons. Sequenced material: blood. The receptor set was obtained from a man aged 25 to 40 with Graves' ophthalmopathy.

This clonotype was counted ten times or more. The chain combines TRBV20-1 with TRBJ1-5, with D perhaps matching TRBD1 (5 bases). The CDR3 runs to 16 residues. From germline, CDR1 is DFQATT and CDR2 SNEGSKA (reference sequence). V gave up 2 bases and J gave up 2 bases, with 16 bases separating them. Here the CDR3 reads CSARTRVRAGNQPQHF. The DNA for the CDR3 is TGCAGTGCTAGAACGAGGGTCAGGGCGGGCAATCAGCCCCAGCATTTT.

The chain is built from TRBV14 and TRBJ2-3; unclear D gene. CDR1 and CDR2 (germline): SGHDN, FVKESK. V was clipped by 4 bases and J by 5 bases, with 10 bases between them. The CDR3 consists of 13 residues. CDR3 region: CASSPRLLDTQYF. CDR3 in DNA: TGTGCCAGCAGCCCCAGGTTGTTAGATACGCAGTATTTT.

This clonotype was recorded a few times. V usage is TRBV2 and J usage is TRBJ1-3; no definite D call. Trimming cost V 3 bases and J 0 bases, with 9 bases left between them. The CDR3 runs to 15 residues. Germline V gene data show CDR1 as SNHLY and CDR2 as FYNNEI. CDR3: CASSEEGNSGNTIYF. The CDR3 DNA is TGTGCCAGCAGTGAGGAGGGAAACTCTGGAAACACCATATATTTT.

This clonotype has a count of ten or more. The J gene is TRBJ1-5, the V gene TRBV12-3 or TRBV12-4; the match to TRBD1 covers 7 bases. The CDR3 contains 15 residues. Unmatched junction bases numbered 6, after V lost 7 bases and J lost 0 bases. CDR3: CASTGTAYSNQPQHF. As DNA, the CDR3 is TGTGCCAGCACCGGGACAGCTTATAGCAATCAGCCCCAGCATTTT.

In the case of this clonotype: The conserved closing phenylalanine or tryptophan is absent in this CDR3, likely reflecting a read error. The chain combines TRBV2 with TRBJ2-5; 9 bases fit TRBD1. The CDR3 has 14 residues. Looked up from germline, CDR1 is SNHLY and CDR2 is FYNNEI. V lost 7 bases, J lost 2 bases, and 5 bases stayed unmatched. The CDR3 coding sequence is TGTGCCAGCACCCGGGACAGGGCACAAGAGACCCAGTACCTC. Translation gives CASTRDRAQETQYL.

The rearrangement uses TRBV10-1 and TRBJ2-3; weak D call: TRBD2 (6 bases). Germline loops: CDR1 WNHNN, CDR2 SYGVQD (reference sequence). This CDR3 contains 14 residues. Trimming took 0 bases from V and 8 from J, leaving 12 bases between them. The CDR3 nucleotides read TGCGCCAGCAGTGAGTCGGGGACTCAGGGTACGCAGTATTTT. This codes for CASSESGTQGTQYF.

The chain links TRBV24-1 to TRBJ2-5; 9 nucleotides match TRBD1. The CDR3 runs 18 residues. CDR1 KGHDR and CDR2 SFDVKD come from the germline V gene. The junction had 8 bases not matched to a gene; V was cut back by 0 bases and J by 1 base. CDR3 residues: CATSDLPPGQGPQETQYF. The CDR3 DNA follows: TGTGCCACCAGTGATTTGCCCCCGGGACAGGGACCCCAAGAGACCCAGTACTTC.

This clonotype appeared once. The chain has TRBV28 and TRBJ2-3; 8 bases match TRBD2. The V and J ends lost 4 bases and 5 bases, in that order; junction bases with no gene match: 8. Germline assignment: CDR1 MDHEN and CDR2 SYDVKM. This CDR3 is 15 amino acids long. The CDR3 spells CASSSGGQGGDTQYF. The CDR3 DNA reads as TGTGCCAGCAGTTCGGGAGGGCAGGGCGGAGATACGCAGTATTTT.